The entry below gives a single TCR beta chain sequence along with its context. The sample belongs to a study of T cell changes during pregnancy in multiple sclerosis. Assay: immunoSEQ multiplex PCR; the TCRdb copy retains only in-frame clones and omits some. The table includes approximately 70,000 clones, just over 90% detected once. The sample here was peripheral blood, taken in the second trimester of pregnancy. This receptor was identified in a female donor in good health, enrolled as a control in a pregnancy study.

The CDR3 is CATSLGDSYEQYF. The CDR3 DNA is TGTGCCACCTCCCTTGGAGACTCCTACGAGCAGTACTTC. The chain employs TRBV10-3 and TRBJ2-7; unclear D gene. Trimming stripped 10 bases from V and 0 bases from J, with 13 bases between. CDR3 length: 13 amino acids. Germline V lookup: CDR1 ENHRY, CDR2 SYGVKD.